The 6 T cell receptor beta chains below were found in one sample sequenced in a study of Graves' ophthalmopathy and Graves' hyperthyroidism. TCR beta CDR3 amplification used RNA transcripts. An initial RT-PCR round employing HTBI primers preceded a second-round multiplex PCR. One entry per CDR3 protein, called by TCRdb with MiXCR from the multiplex PCR reads. The repertoire holds 560,000 or so distinct CDR3 sequences, with roughly 40% as singletons. Sequenced sample: peripheral blood or thyroid tissue (not recorded which). Receptors originate from an adult man with Graves' hyperthyroidism.

This clonotype was picked up many times. The CDR3 protein is CATVAGVVDEQYF. As DNA, the CDR3 is TGTGCCACCGTAGCGGGAGTGGTTGACGAGCAGTACTTC. V usage is TRBV2 and J usage is TRBJ2-7; 9 bases align to TRBD2. The junction had 9 bases not matched to a gene; V was cut back by 10 bases and J by 5 bases. Germline CDR1 and CDR2: SNHLY and FYNNEI. The CDR3 has 13 amino acids.

The chain couples TRBV20-1 to TRBJ2-2; D perhaps matches TRBD1 (6 bases). With 3 bases removed from V and 4 bases from J, the gap between germline ends came to 9 bases. Germline V gene data show CDR1 as DFQATT and CDR2 as SNEGSKA (reference sequence). The CDR3 length is 13 residues. The CDR3 loop reads CSASSRGTGELFF. CDR3 coding DNA: TGCAGTGCTAGTAGCAGGGGCACCGGGGAGCTGTTTTTT.

This clonotype was seen many times. The J gene is TRBJ2-7, the V gene TRBV10-3, with D perhaps TRBD1 (6 bases). This CDR3 has 15 residues. V shed 2 bases and J shed 0 bases, with 11 bases lying between them. The V gene's germline CDR1 is ENHRY and CDR2 SYGVKD. CDR3 loop: CAISEPGQSSYEQYF. CDR3 DNA: TGTGCCATCAGTGAGCCCGGACAGAGCTCCTACGAGCAGTACTTC.

This clonotype has more than one count but fewer than ten. V gene TRBV30 combines with J gene TRBJ1-2, with 8 bases matching TRBD1. With 2 bases clipped from V and 4 bases from J, the junction kept 3 bases outside the gene matches. The CDR3 is 13 amino acids. The V gene's germline CDR1 is GTSNPN and CDR2 SVGIG (reference sequence). CDR3 sequence (DNA): TGTGCCTGGAGTCTCGGACAGGGCTATGGCTACACCTTC. This translates into CAWSLGQGYGYTF.

The rearrangement joins TRBV15 to TRBJ1-6, with D uncertain. CDR1 LNHNV and CDR2 YYDKDF come from the germline V gene (reference sequence). This CDR3 has 13 residues. The V end lost 3 bases, the J end lost 9 bases, and 9 bases lay between the germline ends. The CDR3 region has the DNA TGTGCCACCAGCAGCCAAGCGGCTTCACCCCTCCACTTT. Translating it yields CATSSQAASPLHF.

In this sample, this clonotype turned up a few times. The chain links TRBV18 to TRBJ1-5, with 9 bases lining up with TRBD1. This CDR3 has 15 residues. V was pared by 6 bases and J by 6 bases, with 9 bases of the junction left unmatched. The V gene's germline CDR1 is KGHSH and CDR2 LQKENI. The CDR3: CASSPDRGDVQPQHF. The CDR3, as DNA: TGTGCCAGCTCGCCGGACAGGGGTGACGTTCAGCCCCAGCATTTT.